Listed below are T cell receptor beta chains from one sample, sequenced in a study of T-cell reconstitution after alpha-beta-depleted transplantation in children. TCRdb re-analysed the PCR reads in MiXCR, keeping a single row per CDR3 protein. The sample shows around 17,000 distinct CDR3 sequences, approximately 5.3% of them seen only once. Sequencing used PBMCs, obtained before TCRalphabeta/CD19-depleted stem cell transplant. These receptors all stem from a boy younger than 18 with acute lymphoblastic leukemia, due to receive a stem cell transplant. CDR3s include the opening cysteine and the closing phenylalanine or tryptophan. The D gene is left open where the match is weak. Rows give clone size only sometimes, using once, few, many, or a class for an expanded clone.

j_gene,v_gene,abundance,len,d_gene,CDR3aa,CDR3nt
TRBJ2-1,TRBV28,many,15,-,CASSPPYWVSDEQFF,TGTGCCAGCAGTCCCCCTTATTGGGTGAGCGATGAGCAGTTCTTC
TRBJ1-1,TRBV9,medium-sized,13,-,CASSVGTYTEAFF,TGTGCCAGCAGCGTTGGAACGTACACTGAAGCTTTCTTT
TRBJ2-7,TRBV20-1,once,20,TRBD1,CSSRSPTPGQPSISSYEQYF,TGCAGCTCTAGGAGCCCTACGCCGGGACAGCCAAGTATTAGCTCCTACGAGCAGTACTTC
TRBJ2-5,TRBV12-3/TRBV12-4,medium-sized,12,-,CASSPERVTQYF,TGTGCCAGCAGCCCCGAAAGGGTAACCCAGTACTTC
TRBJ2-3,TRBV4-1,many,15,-,CASSQVAPSQNTQYF,TGCGCCAGCAGCCAAGTAGCCCCATCCCAAAATACGCAGTATTTT
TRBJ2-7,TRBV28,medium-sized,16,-,CASSFSLVRGLDEQYF,TGTGCCAGCAGTTTCTCCCTGGTGCGGGGCCTGGACGAGCAGTACTTC
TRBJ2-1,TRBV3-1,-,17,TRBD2,CATRGGLAGGIYNEQFF,TGTGCCACCAGGGGGGGACTAGCGGGAGGAATCTACAATGAGCAGTTCTTC
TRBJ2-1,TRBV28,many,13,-,CASSPPPYNEQFF,TGTGCCAGCAGTCCCCCTCCCTACAATGAGCAGTTCTTC
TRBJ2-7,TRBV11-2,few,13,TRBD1,CASWQGASYEQYF,TGTGCCAGCTGGCAGGGGGCAAGCTACGAGCAGTACTTC
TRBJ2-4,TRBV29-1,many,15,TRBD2,CSVEVGGRKKNIQYF,TGCAGCGTTGAAGTGGGAGGGAGGAAAAAAAACATTCAGTACTTC
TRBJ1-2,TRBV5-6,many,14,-,CASSLVGINYGYTF,TGTGCCAGCAGCTTAGTGGGGATTAACTATGGCTACACCTTC
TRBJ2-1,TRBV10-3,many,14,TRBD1,CAILGQGAWNEQFF,TGTGCCATCCTCGGGCAGGGGGCTTGGAATGAGCAGTTCTTC
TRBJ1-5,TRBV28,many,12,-,CASSIRVQPQHF,TGTGCCAGCAGTATCAGGGTTCAGCCCCAGCATTTT
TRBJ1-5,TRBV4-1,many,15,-,CASSQPFEGNQPQHF,TGCGCCAGCAGCCAACCATTCGAAGGCAATCAGCCCCAGCATTTT
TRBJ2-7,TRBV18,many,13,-,CASSQQNKYEQYF,TGTGCCAGCTCACAACAAAACAAATACGAGCAGTACTTC
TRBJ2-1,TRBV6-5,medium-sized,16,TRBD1,CASSYYGTGGGNEQFF,TGTGCCAGCAGTTACTACGGGACAGGGGGTGGAAATGAGCAGTTCTTC